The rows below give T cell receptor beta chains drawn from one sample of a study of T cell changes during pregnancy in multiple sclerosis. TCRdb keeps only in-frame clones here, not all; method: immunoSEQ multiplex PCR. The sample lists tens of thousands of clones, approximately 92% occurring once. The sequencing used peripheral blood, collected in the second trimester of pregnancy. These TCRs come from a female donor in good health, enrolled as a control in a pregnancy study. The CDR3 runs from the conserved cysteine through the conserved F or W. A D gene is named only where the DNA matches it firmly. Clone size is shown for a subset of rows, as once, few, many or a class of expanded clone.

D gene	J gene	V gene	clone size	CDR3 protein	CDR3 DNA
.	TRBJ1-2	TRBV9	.	CASSVNYGYTF	TGTGCCAGCAGCGTCAATTATGGCTACACCTTC
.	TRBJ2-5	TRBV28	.	CASRTAGQETQYF	TGTGCCAGCAGGACAGCAGGCCAAGAGACCCAGTACTTC
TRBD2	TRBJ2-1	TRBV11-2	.	CASSLGAAAGGLDEQFF	TGTGCCAGCAGCTTAGGAGCGGCAGCGGGGGGGCTTGATGAGCAGTTCTTC
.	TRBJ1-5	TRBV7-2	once	CASSLGRTNQPQHF	TGTGCCAGCAGCTTGGGCCGAACTAATCAGCCCCAGCATTTT
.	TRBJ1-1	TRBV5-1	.	CASSLGRGTEAFF	TGCGCCAGCAGCTTGGGCAGGGGCACTGAAGCTTTCTTT
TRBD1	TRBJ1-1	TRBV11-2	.	CASSAQGAVNTEAFF	TGTGCCAGCAGCGCACAGGGGGCAGTAAACACTGAAGCTTTCTTT
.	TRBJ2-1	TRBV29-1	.	CSSTLGSNEQFF	.
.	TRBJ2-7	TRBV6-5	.	CAQTREQYF	TGTGCCCAGACACGCGAGCAGTACTTC
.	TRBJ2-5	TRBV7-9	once	CASSLVGRAPSWTQYF	TGTGCCAGCAGCTTGGTCGGCAGGGCCCCCAGTTGGACCCAGTACTTC
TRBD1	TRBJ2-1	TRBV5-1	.	CASSSGTGNYNEQFF	TGCGCCAGCAGCTCCGGGACAGGGAACTACAATGAGCAGTTCTTC
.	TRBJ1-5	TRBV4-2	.	CASSQGSPDRGKQPQHF	TGTGCCAGCAGCCAAGGATCACCGGACAGAGGGAAACAGCCCCAGCATTTT
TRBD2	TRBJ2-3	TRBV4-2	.	CASREAGGQDTQYF	TGTGCCAGCCGGGAAGCGGGGGGGCAAGATACGCAGTATTTT
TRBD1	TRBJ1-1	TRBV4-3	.	CASSLGPGQGANTEAFF	TGCGCCAGCAGCCTAGGTCCGGGACAGGGGGCTAACACTGAAGCTTTCTTT
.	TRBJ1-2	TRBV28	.	CASSSLDRTEENNYGYTF	TGTGCCAGCAGTTCACTTGACAGAACAGAGGAAAACAACTATGGCTACACCTTC
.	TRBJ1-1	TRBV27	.	CASTIAGPNTEAFF	TGTGCCAGCACCATAGCAGGGCCGAACACTGAAGCTTTCTTT
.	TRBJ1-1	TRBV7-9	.	CASRQTGFAEAFF	TGTGCCAGCAGACAAACAGGGTTCGCTGAAGCTTTCTTT
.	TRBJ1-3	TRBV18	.	CASFPREGNTIYF	TGTGCCAGCTTCCCCAGGGAAGGAAACACCATATATTTT
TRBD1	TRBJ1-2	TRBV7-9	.	CASSPGGQGNGYTF	TGTGCCAGCAGCCCCGGTGGACAGGGAAACGGCTACACCTTC
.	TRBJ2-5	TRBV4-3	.	CASSQEWGRETQYF	TGCGCCAGCAGCCAAGAGTGGGGCCGAGAGACCCAGTACTTC
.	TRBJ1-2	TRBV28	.	CASSSGPTGFGYTF	TGTGCCAGCAGCTCGGGGCCCACAGGGTTCGGCTACACCTTC
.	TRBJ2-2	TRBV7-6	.	CASSLARGTGELFF	TGTGCCAGCAGCTTAGCCAGGGGCACCGGGGAGCTGTTTTTT
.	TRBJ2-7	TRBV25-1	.	CASSEFPHYEQYF	TGTGCCAGCAGTGAATTCCCCCACTACGAGCAGTACTTC
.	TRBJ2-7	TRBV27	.	CASRGAYEQYF	TGTGCCAGCAGGGGCGCGTACGAGCAGTACTTC
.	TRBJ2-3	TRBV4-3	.	CASSQDVRTDTQYF	TGCGCCAGCAGCCAAGACGTCCGCACAGATACGCAGTATTTT
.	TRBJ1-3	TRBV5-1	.	CASSLAGEDTIYF	TGCGCCAGCAGCTTGGCCGGGGAGGACACCATATATTTT
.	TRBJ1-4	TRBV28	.	CASKHRGF	TGTGCCAGCAAACACCGGGGGTTT
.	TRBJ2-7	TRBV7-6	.	CASSLEGTPSYEQYF	TGTGCCAGCAGCTTAGAAGGGACACCCAGCTACGAGCAGTACTTC
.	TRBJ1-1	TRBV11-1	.	CASAHRPGPTEAFF	TGTGCCAGCGCACACCGACCAGGGCCCACTGAAGCTTTCTTT
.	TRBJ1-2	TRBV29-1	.	CSVEDEQDNYGYTF	TGCAGCGTTGAAGACGAACAGGATAACTATGGCTACACCTTC
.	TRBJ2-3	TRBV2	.	CATTLGLLTDTQYF	TGTGCCACCACGCTAGGCCTACTCACAGATACGCAGTATTTT
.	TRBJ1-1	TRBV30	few	CAWSVQVNTEAFF	TGTGCCTGGAGTGTACAAGTGAACACTGAAGCTTTCTTT
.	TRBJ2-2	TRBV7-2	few	CASSLRVGELFF	TGTGCCAGCAGCTTACGAGTCGGGGAGCTGTTTTTT
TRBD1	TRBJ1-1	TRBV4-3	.	CASSQVSQGRRDTEAFF	TGCGCCAGCAGCCAAGTTTCACAGGGGAGGAGAGACACTGAAGCTTTCTTT
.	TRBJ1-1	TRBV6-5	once	CASSYAANTEAFF	TGTGCCAGCAGTTATGCGGCTAACACTGAAGCTTTCTTT
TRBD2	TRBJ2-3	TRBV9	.	CASSVGFGRGVTDTQYF	TGTGCCAGCAGCGTAGGCTTTGGTCGGGGGGTGACAGATACGCAGTATTTT
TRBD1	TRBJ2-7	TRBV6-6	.	CASTSTGAFTYEQYF	TGTGCCAGCACCTCCACAGGGGCGTTTACCTACGAGCAGTACTTC
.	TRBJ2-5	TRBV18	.	CASSPRRSQETQYF	TGTGCCAGCTCACCTCGGAGGAGTCAAGAGACCCAGTACTTC
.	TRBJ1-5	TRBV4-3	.	CASSQEWQNNQPQHF	TGCGCCAGCAGCCAAGAGTGGCAGAACAATCAGCCCCAGCATTTT
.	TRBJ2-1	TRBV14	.	CASSQDETDAFNEQFF	TGTGCCAGCAGCCAAGACGAGACAGATGCCTTCAATGAGCAGTTCTTC
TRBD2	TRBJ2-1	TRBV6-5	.	CASSAGTSSYNEQFF	TGTGCCAGCAGCGCCGGGACTAGCTCCTACAATGAGCAGTTCTTC
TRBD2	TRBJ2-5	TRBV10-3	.	CAIRASGDGETQYF	TGTGCCATCAGGGCTAGCGGGGACGGAGAGACCCAGTACTTC
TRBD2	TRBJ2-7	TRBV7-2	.	CASSAPLAGNHEQYF	TGTGCCAGCAGCGCGCCACTAGCGGGGAACCACGAGCAGTACTTC
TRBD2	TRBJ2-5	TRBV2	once	CALHSVGGETQYF	TGTGCCTTACACTCGGTGGGGGGGGAGACCCAGTACTTC
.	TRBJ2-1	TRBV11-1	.	CASSFRGAYNEQFF	TGTGCCAGCAGCTTCCGCGGGGCCTACAATGAGCAGTTCTTC
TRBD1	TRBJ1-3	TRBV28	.	CASRTDRGYGNTIYF	TGTGCCAGCAGAACGGACAGGGGTTATGGAAACACCATATATTTT
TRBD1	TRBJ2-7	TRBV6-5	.	CASSSRTGTGNEQYF	TGTGCCAGCAGTTCCCGAACCGGGACAGGGAACGAGCAGTACTTC
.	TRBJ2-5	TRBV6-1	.	CASSEETGIGQETQYF	TGTGCCAGCAGTGAAGAGACGGGGATCGGACAAGAGACCCAGTACTTC
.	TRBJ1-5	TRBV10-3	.	CAISGENVNQPQHF	TGTGCCATCAGTGGAGAAAACGTGAATCAGCCCCAGCATTTT
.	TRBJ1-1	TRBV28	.	CASSDILIAGTEAFF	TGTGCCAGCAGTGACATACTAATCGCGGGCACTGAAGCTTTCTTT
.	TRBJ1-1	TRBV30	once	CAWCTSGMWTEAFF	TGTGCCTGGTGCACCTCAGGGATGTGGACTGAAGCTTTCTTT
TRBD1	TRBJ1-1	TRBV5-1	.	CASSLRQGRIEAFF	TGCGCCAGCAGCTTGAGACAGGGGCGGATAGAGGCTTTCTTT
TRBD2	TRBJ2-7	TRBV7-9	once	CASRRAGSQDEQYF	TGTGCCAGCAGGAGAGCGGGGTCCCAGGACGAGCAGTACTTC
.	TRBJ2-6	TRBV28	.	CASSLQGTGANVLTF	TGTGCCAGCAGTTTACAGGGGACGGGGGCCAACGTCCTGACTTTC
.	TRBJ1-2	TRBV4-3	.	CASSQGILRESSNYGYTF	TGCGCCAGCAGCCAAGGTATACTCAGGGAATCGTCTAACTATGGCTACACCTTC